This T cell receptor (beta chain) was captured in a study of OX40 agonist ivuxolimab in advanced cancers. Study results and limitations: The study found that CD8+ T cells averaged more expanded clones than CD4+. Circulating CD4+ and CD8+ T cells showed clonal expansion by week 6 at 0.1 to 3.0 mg/kg.

TCRdb's table, derived via immunoSEQ multiplex PCR, lists solely in-frame clones and lacks some. The sample records 90,000 to 150,000 clones, 80% to 90% being singletons. V lost 6 bases, J lost 3 bases, and 11 bases lay in between. The CDR3 has 13 residues. Germline V gene lookup returns CDR1 MNHEY and CDR2 SMNVEV (reference sequence). On this clone: Antigen specificity is unknown.

The sequence derives from an adult with an advanced solid tumor such as melanoma, head and neck, liver or kidney cancer. The sequences come from CD4+ or CD8+ T cells sorted from blood, collected in a trial of the OX40 agonist ivuxolimab. This chain uses TRBV27 with TRBJ1-2; D is possibly TRBD1 (6 bases). The CDR3, as DNA: TGTGCCAGCAGGCGGGACACTTACTATGGCTACACCTTC. Amino acids: CASRRDTYYGYTF.